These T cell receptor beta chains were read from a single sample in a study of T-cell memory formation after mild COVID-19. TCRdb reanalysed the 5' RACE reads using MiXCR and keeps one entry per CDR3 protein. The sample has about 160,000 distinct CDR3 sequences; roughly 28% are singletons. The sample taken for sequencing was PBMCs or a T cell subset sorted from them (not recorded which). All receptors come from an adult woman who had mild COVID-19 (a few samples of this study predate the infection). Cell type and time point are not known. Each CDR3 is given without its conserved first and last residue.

ASSQDRRGELF | TRBJ2-2 | TRBV4-1
ASSYQGLAGADEQF | TRBJ2-1 | TRBV9
SALAGGTYEQY | TRBJ2-7 | TRBV20-1
ASSQGKGTDTQY | TRBJ2-3 | TRBV7-3
ASSSRTGDFGYT | TRBJ1-2 | TRBV12-3/TRBV12-4
ASSSGGRTDTQY | TRBJ2-3 | TRBV7-2
ASSLDDIRTSGANVLT | TRBJ2-6 | TRBV4-1
ASSPTRIMNTEAF | TRBJ1-1 | TRBV12-3/TRBV12-4
ASSSDRAETQY | TRBJ2-5 | TRBV5-1
ASSVDTINEQF | TRBJ2-1 | TRBV9
ASSSDGGSYGYT | TRBJ1-2 | TRBV7-6
ASGGLAGMDEQF | TRBJ2-1 | TRBV12-5
ASSLVSAEGYTDTQY | TRBJ2-3 | TRBV3-1
ASSFILTDTQY | TRBJ2-3 | TRBV5-1
ASSLGHGSGSPVNEQF | TRBJ2-1 | TRBV11-2
SASPSWEQY | TRBJ2-7 | TRBV20-1
ASSFPGSPLH | TRBJ1-6 | TRBV12-3/TRBV12-4
ASSLLDRSGNTIY | TRBJ1-3 | TRBV11-1
ASSLMESYNEQF | TRBJ2-1 | TRBV7-2
SARVAGGPPGELF | TRBJ2-2 | TRBV20-1
ASSSVSGSQETQY | TRBJ2-5 | TRBV7-2
ASSTRDRGNYEQY | TRBJ2-7 | TRBV6-5
ASRGQVTEAF | TRBJ1-1 | TRBV19
ASSSKGANGYNEQF | TRBJ2-1 | TRBV5-1
ASGGTGGHEQY | TRBJ2-7 | TRBV9
SATISVGEQY | TRBJ2-7 | TRBV20-1
ATSRVRQSQLTNYGYT | TRBJ1-2 | TRBV15
ASTGDRGLYEQY | TRBJ2-7 | TRBV6-5
ASSQYKGSEQF | TRBJ2-1 | TRBV14
ASSLAVWTKGAYEQY | TRBJ2-7 | TRBV5-1
SAPGTSDYEQY | TRBJ2-7 | TRBV20-1
ASSSRLAGVSYNEQF | TRBJ2-1 | TRBV7-9
ASSLAVGGGTDTQY | TRBJ2-3 | TRBV7-2
ASSERTGKRAF | TRBJ1-1 | TRBV12-3/TRBV12-4
ASSEVQVGGELF | TRBJ2-2 | TRBV2
ATSDGSSGANVLT | TRBJ2-6 | TRBV24-1
ATSDDSAKNIQY | TRBJ2-4 | TRBV24-1
SVEAGPGETQY | TRBJ2-5 | TRBV29-1
ASSGQENEKLF | TRBJ1-4 | TRBV6-1
ASSQDRGGQPQH | TRBJ1-5 | TRBV3-1
ASETRGTGELF | TRBJ2-2 | TRBV12-3/TRBV12-4